A selection of T cell receptor beta chains follows, all from one sample in a study of T cells after somatic rescue of genetic block. The protocol was immunoSEQ multiplex PCR, while the TCRdb copy is restricted to in-frame clones and leaves out a portion. The table lists 14,000 to 15,000 clones, just over 70% of them singletons. The specimen was peripheral blood mononuclear cells (PBMCs). The receptors were gathered from a boy between 10 and 17 years old. Each CDR3 is given with its conserved first and last residue. The D gene is left open where the match is weak. Rows give clone size only sometimes, using once, few, many, or a class for an expanded clone.

abundance,d_gene,j_gene,v_gene,CDR3aa,CDR3nt
many,TRBD2,TRBJ2-3,TRBV7-8,CASSLLAGGKDTQYF,TGTGCCAGCAGCTTACTAGCGGGAGGGAAAGATACGCAGTATTTT
few,NA,TRBJ1-1,TRBV5-1,CASSLGQGSTEAFF,TGCGCCAGCAGCTTGGGGCAGGGGAGCACTGAAGCTTTCTTT
NA,TRBD1,TRBJ2-7,TRBV11-2,CASSFQGAGEQYF,TGTGCCAGCAGCTTCCAGGGGGCAGGCGAGCAGTACTTC
NA,TRBD2,TRBJ2-3,TRBV11-2,CASSSPGLAGDTQYF,TGTGCCAGCAGCTCCCCCGGACTAGCGGGAGATACGCAGTATTTT
NA,NA,TRBJ1-1,TRBV30,CAWSYRVAVDEAFF,TGTGCCTGGAGTTACAGGGTAGCGGTAGATGAAGCTTTCTTT
NA,NA,TRBJ2-7,TRBV30,CAWSGPNSYEQYF,TGTGCCTGGAGTGGACCCAACTCCTACGAGCAGTACTTC
NA,NA,TRBJ2-7,TRBV6-5,CASSSPGLPRRQYF,TGTGCCAGCAGTAGTCCGGGACTCCCGCGGCGGCAGTACTTC
NA,NA,TRBJ1-1,TRBV18,CASSPLARSNTEAFF,TGTGCCAGCTCACCACTTGCACGTTCGAACACTGAAGCTTTCTTT
NA,NA,TRBJ2-7,TRBV27,CASHSTRTLGEQYF,TGTGCCAGCCATAGTACGCGGACTCTCGGCGAGCAGTACTTC
hyperexpanded,NA,TRBJ2-2,TRBV2,CASSFQDTGELFF,TGTGCCAGCAGTTTCCAGGACACCGGGGAGCTGTTTTTT
NA,NA,TRBJ1-3,TRBV19,CASTQGLRNTIYF,TGTGCCAGTACCCAGGGACTAAGAAACACCATATATTTT
NA,NA,TRBJ1-1,TRBV18,CASSPQRGNTEAFF,TGTGCCAGCTCACCACAGAGGGGGAACACTGAAGCTTTCTTT
NA,NA,TRBJ1-2,TRBV18,CASSLMGQGKDGYTF,TGTGCCAGCTCACTCATGGGTCAGGGTAAAGATGGCTACACCTTC
NA,NA,TRBJ2-7,TRBV28,CASSFGFGGHNSYEQYF,TGTGCCAGCAGTTTTGGTTTCGGGGGACACAACTCCTACGAGCAGTACTTC
once,TRBD1,TRBJ2-1,TRBV19,CASSIDGTDINEQFF,TGTGCCAGTAGTATAGACGGGACAGACATCAATGAGCAGTTCTTC
NA,TRBD1,TRBJ1-4,TRBV7-9,CASSKDRVGGEKLFF,TGTGCCAGCAGCAAAGACAGGGTGGGGGGTGAAAAACTGTTTTTT
NA,TRBD1,TRBJ2-7,TRBV18,CASSPPTGHYEQYF,TGTGCCAGCTCACCTCCGACAGGGCACTACGAGCAGTACTTC
NA,NA,TRBJ1-1,TRBV9,CASSRGGAAFF,TGTGCCAGCAGCCGTGGGGGGGCAGCTTTCTTT
NA,TRBD1,TRBJ2-7,TRBV6-5,CASTLTGGDEQYF,TGTGCCAGCACCTTGACAGGGGGCGACGAGCAGTACTTC
once,TRBD1,TRBJ2-2,TRBV6-4,CASRDLDRGRYTGELFF,TGTGCCAGCAGGGATTTAGACAGGGGGCGATACACCGGGGAGCTGTTTTTT
once,NA,TRBJ2-5,TRBV6-6,CASSYSGGKETQYF,TGTGCCAGCAGTTACTCGGGGGGAAAAGAGACCCAGTACTTC
NA,TRBD1,TRBJ2-2,TRBV5-6,CASSSLLTGGENTGELFF,TGTGCCAGCAGCTCGCTTCTAACAGGGGGCGAAAACACCGGGGAGCTGTTTTTT
NA,NA,TRBJ2-5,TRBV10-3,CAISPFAGQETQYF,TGTGCCATCAGTCCTTTTGCCGGGCAAGAGACCCAGTACTTC
NA,NA,TRBJ2-3,TRBV5-1,CASSVTSTTVGAQYF,TGCGCCAGCAGCGTCACTAGCACAACGGTTGGGGCGCAGTATTTT
NA,TRBD2,TRBJ2-7,TRBV30,CAWRTKTGRKTSGITYEQYF,TGTGCCTGGAGGACGAAGACAGGGAGAAAGACTAGCGGGATTACCTACGAGCAGTACTTC
NA,NA,TRBJ2-5,TRBV5-1,CASSTSGRIQETQYF,TGCGCCAGCAGCACCTCTGGACGTATACAAGAGACCCAGTACTTC
NA,TRBD1,TRBJ1-2,TRBV5-4,CASSFIQGAGYGYTF,TGTGCCAGCAGCTTTATACAGGGGGCTGGCTATGGCTACACCTTC
NA,TRBD2,TRBJ2-7,TRBV7-9,CASSSTSGLSYEQYF,TGTGCCAGCAGCTCTACTAGCGGCCTCTCCTACGAGCAGTACTTC
NA,NA,TRBJ2-7,TRBV18,CASAGTPESYEQYF,TGTGCCAGCGCGGGCACCCCGGAAAGCTACGAGCAGTACTTC